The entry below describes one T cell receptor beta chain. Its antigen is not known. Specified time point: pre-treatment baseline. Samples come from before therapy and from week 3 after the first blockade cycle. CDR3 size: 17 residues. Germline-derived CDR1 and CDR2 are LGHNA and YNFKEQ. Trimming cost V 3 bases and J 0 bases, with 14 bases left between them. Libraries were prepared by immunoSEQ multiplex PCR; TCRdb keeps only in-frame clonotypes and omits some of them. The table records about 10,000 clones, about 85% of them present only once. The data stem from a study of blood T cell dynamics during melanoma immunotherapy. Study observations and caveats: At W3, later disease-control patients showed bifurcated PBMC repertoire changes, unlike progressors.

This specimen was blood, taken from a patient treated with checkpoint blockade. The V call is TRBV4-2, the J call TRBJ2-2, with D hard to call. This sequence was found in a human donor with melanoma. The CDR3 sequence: CASSHANSYANTGELFF. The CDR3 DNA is TGTGCCAGCAGCCACGCCAACTCCTACGCGAACACCGGGGAGCTGTTTTTT.